This TCR beta chain was captured in a study of shared clonotypes between healthy human individuals. The data were produced by immunoSEQ multiplex PCR, yet TCRdb's version contains in-frame clones alone and is incomplete. The profile shows a few hundred thousand clones, roughly 96% of them singletons. The naive CD8 fraction comprised CD45RO-negative cells positively selected for CCR7 and excluded terminally differentiated effector memory CD45RA+ cells. Material for sequencing was naive CD8+ T cells sorted from blood. The origin of this receptor is a woman in her 30s in good health.

For the CDR3, the DNA is TGTGCCAGCGCCAGGCGGGGCACGGGGGGTCAGCCCCAGCATTTT. It is translated as CASARRGTGGQPQHF. The chain recombines TRBV2 with TRBJ1-5, with a tentative D call TRBD1 (5 bases). Germline loops: CDR1 SNHLY, CDR2 FYNNEI. Trimming removed 8 bases from V and 6 bases from J, with 20 bases in between. The CDR3 sequence is 15 residues long.